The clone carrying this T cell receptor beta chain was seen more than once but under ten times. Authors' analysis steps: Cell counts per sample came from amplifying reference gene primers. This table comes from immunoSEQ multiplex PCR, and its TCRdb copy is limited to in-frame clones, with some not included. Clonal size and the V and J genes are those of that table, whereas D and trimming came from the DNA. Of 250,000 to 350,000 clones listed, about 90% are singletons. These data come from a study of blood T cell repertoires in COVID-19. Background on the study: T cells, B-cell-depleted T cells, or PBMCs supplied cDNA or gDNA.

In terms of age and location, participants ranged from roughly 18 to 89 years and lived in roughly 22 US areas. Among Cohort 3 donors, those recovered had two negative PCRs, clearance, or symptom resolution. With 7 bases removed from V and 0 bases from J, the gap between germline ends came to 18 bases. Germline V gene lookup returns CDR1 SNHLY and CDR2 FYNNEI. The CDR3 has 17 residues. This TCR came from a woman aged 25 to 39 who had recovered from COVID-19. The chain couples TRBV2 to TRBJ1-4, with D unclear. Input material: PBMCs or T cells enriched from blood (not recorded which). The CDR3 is CASKLNPPLATNEKLFF. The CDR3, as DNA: TGTGCCAGCAAACTTAACCCGCCACTTGCAACTAATGAAAAACTGTTTTTT.